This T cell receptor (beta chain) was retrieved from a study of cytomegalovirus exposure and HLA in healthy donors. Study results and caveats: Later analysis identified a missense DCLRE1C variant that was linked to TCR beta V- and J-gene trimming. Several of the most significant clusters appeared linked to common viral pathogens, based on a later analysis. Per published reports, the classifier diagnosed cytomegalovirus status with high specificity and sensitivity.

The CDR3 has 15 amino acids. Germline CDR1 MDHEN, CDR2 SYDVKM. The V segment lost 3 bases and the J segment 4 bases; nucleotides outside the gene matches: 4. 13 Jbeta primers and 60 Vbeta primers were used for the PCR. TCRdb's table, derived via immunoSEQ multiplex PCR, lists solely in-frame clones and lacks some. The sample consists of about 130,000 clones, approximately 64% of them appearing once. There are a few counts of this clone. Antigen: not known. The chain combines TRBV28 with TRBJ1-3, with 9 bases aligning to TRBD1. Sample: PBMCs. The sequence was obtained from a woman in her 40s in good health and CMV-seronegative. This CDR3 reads CASSFGDRVGNTIYF. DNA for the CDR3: TGTGCCAGCAGTTTTGGGGACAGGGTGGGAAACACCATATATTTT.